The 24 T cell receptor beta chains presented below share a single source sample, sequenced in a study of tumour-infiltrating T cells in Burkitt lymphoma. Profiled with immunoSEQ multiplex PCR; TCRdb holds only in-frame clones, not every one. The table has about 2,000 clones, approximately 15% seen once; the top ten hold 7% to 10%. Material for sequencing was tumor tissue from a relapse. The receptors were gathered from a human donor with relapsed Burkitt lymphoma.

The sample holds a few counts of this clone. The V and J genes are TRBV18 and TRBJ2-3, with TRBD1 matching over 10 bases. Germline CDR1 and CDR2: KGHSH and LQKENI. J lost 1 base, V lost 5 bases, and 6 bases had no gene match. The CDR3 has 16 amino acids. The CDR3 region has the DNA TGTGCCAGCTCAAAAGACAGGGGGCAAGGCACAGATACGCAGTATTTT. Amino acids: CASSKDRGQGTDTQYF.

This clone was seen more than once but under ten times. V is TRBV9 and J is TRBJ1-1; 9 positions agree with TRBD1. Looked up from germline, CDR1 is SGDLS and CDR2 is YYNGEE. Losses at the gene ends were 3 bases for V and 1 base for J; bases not matched to a gene: 10. This CDR3 contains 17 residues. The DNA of the CDR3 is TGTGCCAGCAGCGCCTCCGGGACAGGGCTTCGGAACACTGAAGCTTTCTTT. Its translation is CASSASGTGLRNTEAFF.

In this sample, this clone turned up a few times. This chain links TRBV18 with TRBJ2-3; 11 bases are shared with TRBD1. Germline V gives CDR1 KGHSH, CDR2 LQKENI. The trim removed 5 bases at V and 6 bases at J, leaving 7 bases unmatched. The CDR3 is 15 amino acids. CDR3 sequence (DNA): TGTGCCAGCTCAACCTGGGACAGGGGGTCGGATACGCAGTATTTT. It encodes CASSTWDRGSDTQYF.

This clone was seen a handful of times. This chain's CDR3 is CASSLAGDPTGELFF. In DNA, the CDR3 is TGTGCCAGCAGCTTAGCTGGGGACCCAACCGGGGAGCTGTTTTTT. The J gene is TRBJ2-2, the V gene TRBV7-9, with D perhaps TRBD1 or TRBD2 (5 bases each). CDR3 size: 15 residues. Between the trimmed V and J ends, which lost 0 bases and 5 bases, there was a span of 10 bases. The germline V gene encodes CDR1 SEHNR and CDR2 FQNEAQ (reference sequence).

Only a few counts were recorded for this clone. The chain combines TRBV5-4 with TRBJ2-5; possibly TRBD1 for D (5 bases). The CDR3 consists of 12 residues. The germline V gene encodes CDR1 SGHNT and CDR2 YYREEE (reference sequence). The germline V and J ends were trimmed by 3 bases and 13 bases, with 16 bases remaining between them. For the CDR3, the DNA is TGTGCCAGCAGCTCCGGTCAGGGTATATGGTACTTC. Translating it yields CASSSGQGIWYF.

This clone was seen only a few times. CDR3 protein: CASSETEFSYEQYF. As DNA, the CDR3 is TGTGCCAGCAGTGAGACAGAGTTCTCCTACGAGCAGTACTTC. The chain uses TRBV2 and TRBJ2-7; maybe TRBD1 (5 bases). The CDR3 spans 14 residues. The germline V gene has CDR1 SNHLY and CDR2 FYNNEI. The V end lost 3 bases, the J end lost 0 bases, and 9 bases lay between the germline ends.

The chain uses TRBV2 and TRBJ1-5; D not resolved. The CDR3 spans 15 residues. Per the germline V gene, CDR1 is SNHLY and CDR2 is FYNNEI. Trimming took off 4 bases at V and 4 bases at J, with 14 bases between the two ends. The CDR3, as DNA: TGTGCCAGCAGTGGTCCGGTCGGAGGGAATCAGCCCCAGCATTTT. This codes for CASSGPVGGNQPQHF.

The CDR3 DNA follows: TGTGCCAGCAGTTATGACAATGAGCAGTTCTTC. Amino acids: CASSYDNEQFF. The chain combines TRBV2 with TRBJ2-1; D unresolved. V was pared by 5 bases and J by 5 bases, with 4 bases between. The CDR3 has 11 amino acids. Germline assignment: CDR1 SNHLY and CDR2 FYNNEI.

The chain combines TRBV14 with TRBJ2-7, with a tentative D call TRBD2 (7 bases). V gave up 3 bases and J gave up 4 bases, with 13 bases separating them. CDR1 is SGHDN and CDR2 is FVKESK in the germline V gene. The CDR3 is 14 amino acids. For the CDR3, the DNA is TGTGCCAGCAGCCACTCAGGGGAGGGGTACGAGCAGTACTTC. Encoded protein: CASSHSGEGYEQYF.

The V call is TRBV7-9, the J call TRBJ2-4, with D possibly matching TRBD1 (7 bases). The CDR3 covers 16 residues. Germline lookup yields CDR1 SEHNR and CDR2 FQNEAQ (reference sequence). The V gene lost 1 base and the J gene lost 0 bases, with 10 bases spanning the gap. CDR3 coding DNA: TGTGCCAGCAGCTTAGGTCAGGGGGGAGCCAAAAACATTCAGTACTTC. This sequence encodes CASSLGQGGAKNIQYF.

As DNA, the CDR3 is TGTGCCAGCAAAGCGGACTCAGGGGAGGGGACTAAAGCTTTCTTT. It is translated as CASKADSGEGTKAFF. This sequence joins TRBV6-6 and TRBJ1-1; D is possibly TRBD1 (6 bases). The V gene's germline CDR1 is MNHNY and CDR2 SVGAGI (reference sequence). The CDR3 totals 15 residues. Deletions cut 7 bases from V and 9 bases from J, with 24 bases between.

A few counts support this clone. The chain carries TRBV7-9 and TRBJ2-7; D not resolved. Per germline, CDR1 SEHNR and CDR2 FQNEAQ (reference sequence). The CDR3 runs to 12 residues. Trimming pared 4 bases from V and 7 bases from J, leaving 11 bases between. CDR3 bases: TGTGCCAGCAGCTCCGGGCCACTGGAGCAGTACTTC. Amino acids: CASSSGPLEQYF.

The chain combines TRBV9 with TRBJ2-1, with 8 bases that match TRBD2. From germline, CDR1 is SGDLS and CDR2 YYNGEE. The CDR3 extends over 14 amino acids. Germline trimming cut 0 bases from V and 8 bases from J; bases unmatched to any gene: 4. The CDR3 is CASSVAGGLDEQFF. Here the CDR3 DNA reads TGTGCCAGCAGCGTAGCGGGGGGGCTCGATGAGCAGTTCTTC.

The V call is TRBV11-2, the J call TRBJ1-1; D is ambiguous. CDR1 SGHAT and CDR2 FQNNGV come from the germline V gene. Trimming took off 1 base at V and 7 bases at J, with 10 bases between the two ends. CDR3 length equals 13 residues. The CDR3 protein is CASSLGLRGEAFF. CDR3 coding DNA: TGTGCCAGCAGCTTAGGGCTACGGGGTGAAGCTTTCTTT.

This chain uses TRBV2 with TRBJ1-2; possibly TRBD1 for D (5 bases). CDR1 and CDR2 (germline): SNHLY, FYNNEI. Trimming shortened V by 2 bases and J by 4 bases, and 14 bases separated the two germline ends. This CDR3 has 15 residues. CDR3 in amino acids: CASSESRDPAYGYTF. DNA for the CDR3: TGTGCCAGCAGTGAATCCAGGGATCCTGCCTATGGCTACACCTTC.

This clone was recorded a few times. The rearrangement uses TRBV7-3 and TRBJ1-1; D not resolved. Trimming took 5 bases from V and 1 from J, leaving 11 bases between them. The CDR3 spans 14 residues. CDR1 is SGHTA, CDR2 FQGTGA, per germline. CDR3 region: CASSVGAANTEAFF. The CDR3 DNA reads TGTGCCAGCAGCGTTGGCGCTGCGAACACTGAAGCTTTCTTT. The full variable domain, its missing parts supplied by reference TRBV7-3 and TRBJ1-1, is GAGVSQTPSNKVTEKGKYVELRCDPISGHTALYWYRQSLGQGPEFLIYFQGTGAADDSGLPNDRFFAVRPEGSVSTLKIQRTERGDSAVYLCASSVGAANTEAFFGQGTRLTVV.

This chain joins TRBV27 and TRBJ2-7, with 9 nucleotides matching TRBD1. The germline V gene has CDR1 MNHEY and CDR2 SMNVEV (reference sequence). The CDR3 consists of 14 residues. The V gene end was trimmed by 7 bases and the J gene end by 2 bases; junction bases not matched to a gene: 6. The CDR3 loop is CASKRDRATYEQYF. The CDR3 DNA sequence: TGTGCCAGCAAACGGGACAGGGCAACCTACGAGCAGTACTTC.

This clone came up a few times. The chain is built from TRBV11-1 and TRBJ1-1; D is unresolved. This CDR3 comprises 15 residues. Trimming stripped 1 base from V and 5 bases from J, with 14 bases between. Germline CDR1 is SGHAT and CDR2 is FQDESV (reference sequence). In DNA, the CDR3 is TGTGCCAGCAGCTTAGGTTTAAGCCGGGTGACTGAAGCTTTCTTT. Its translation: CASSLGLSRVTEAFF.

Only a few counts were recorded for this clone. The chain uses TRBV7-2 and TRBJ2-1; 9 bases fit TRBD1. Germline V CDR1 and CDR2: SGHTA, FQGNSA. Trimming took 2 bases from V and 4 from J; bases not matched to a gene: 12. The CDR3 covers 18 residues. CDR3 sequence reads: CASSLSPPRDRAYNEQFF. CDR3 nucleotides: TGTGCCAGCAGCTTATCCCCTCCCCGGGACAGGGCTTACAATGAGCAGTTCTTC.

The chain combines TRBV7-3 with TRBJ2-1; 9 bases match TRBD2. The CDR3 spans 16 residues. The ends lost 5 bases at V and 4 bases at J; junction bases unmatched: 9. Germline V lookup: CDR1 SGHTA, CDR2 FQGTGA. CDR3 sequence (DNA): TGTGCCAGCAGCCCTGGAGGCGGGGGGGCTTACAATGAGCAGTTCTTC. Its translation: CASSPGGGGAYNEQFF. The full variable domain, rest sourced from reference TRBV7-3 and TRBJ2-1, is GAGVSQTPSNKVTEKGKYVELRCDPISGHTALYWYRQSLGQGPEFLIYFQGTGAADDSGLPNDRFFAVRPEGSVSTLKIQRTERGDSAVYLCASSPGGGGAYNEQFFGPGTRLTVL.

Comment on this clone: A read error may produce the germline difference seen at one junction end. The sample carries other DNA sequences with the same CDR3. The rearrangement links TRBV5-1 to TRBJ2-7; the D call may be TRBD1 or TRBD2 (5 bases each). Germline V gives CDR1 SGHRS, CDR2 YFSETQ. CDR3 length equals 14 residues. This CDR3 is CASSSGTVGDEQYF. CDR3 bases: TGCGCCAGCAGCTCAGGGACCGTGGGGGACGAGCAATACTTC.

This clone was seen more than once but under ten times. CDR3 coding DNA: TGTGCCAGCAGTCTGGGGACTAGCGGGAGGGATGAGCAGTTCTTC. Protein: CASSLGTSGRDEQFF. This chain connects TRBV27 to TRBJ2-1, with 16 bases that match TRBD2. J lost 8 bases, V lost 5 bases, and 3 bases had no gene match. The V gene's germline CDR1 is MNHEY and CDR2 SMNVEV (reference sequence). This CDR3 is built from 15 residues.

This clone was seen more than once but under ten times. The V call is TRBV28, the J call TRBJ2-7, with 12 bases fitting TRBD2. This CDR3 region has 16 residues. Germline CDR1 MDHEN, CDR2 SYDVKM. The trim removed 3 bases at V and 3 bases at J, leaving 6 bases unmatched. CDR3 nucleotides: TGTGCCAGCAGTTTTCCTCTAGCGGGAGGGGACTACGAGCAGTACTTC. Translating it yields CASSFPLAGGDYEQYF.

In this sample, this clone turned up a few times. The chain carries TRBV7-8 and TRBJ1-1; no clear D. CDR1 is SGHVS and CDR2 is FQNEAQ in the germline V gene. The CDR3 loop spans 15 amino acids. Trimming shortened V by 0 bases and J by 2 bases, and 10 bases separated the two germline ends. The CDR3 sequence is CASSLAARINTEAFF. The CDR3 region has the DNA TGTGCCAGCAGCTTAGCCGCTCGGATAAACACTGAAGCTTTCTTT.